Below, 10 T cell receptor beta chains from the same sample are listed, as sequenced in a study of beta chain features in type 1 diabetes (dated by TCRdb to 2016 to 2019). The study at large found these results: In all four CD4+ subsets, TCRB CDR3 length was moderately but significantly shorter in type 1 diabetes patients.

Library preparation used the immunoSEQ multiplex PCR assay. The High Capacity cDNA Reverse Transcription Kit was used to reverse transcribe all of the isolated RNA, meaning that expressed TCRB transcripts were what got sequenced. The clones in this table, taken by TCRdb from immuneACCESS, are in-frame only. Not every clone is retained; where verified, under half of the shortfall comes from an unresolved V gene, and the cause of the rest is unknown. The sample table records roughly 700,000 clones; 13% of these occur just once. Approximately 0.022% of the sample is taken by the ten largest. These receptors lack a known antigen. Sample: naive CD4+ T cells from blood. The cell subset or site label for this specimen denotes: true naive CD4+ T cells. The origin of the receptors is a man between 18 and 29 years old with type 1 diabetes.

This chain joins TRBV7-6 and TRBJ2-2; the match to TRBD1 covers 7 bases. The CDR3 runs to 14 residues. Trimming took 2 bases from V and 4 from J; bases not matched to a gene: 1. Germline CDR1 and CDR2: SGHVS and FNYEAQ. The CDR3 DNA sequence: TGTGCCAGCAGCTTAAGGGACAGCACCGGGGAGCTGTTTTTT. Protein product: CASSLRDSTGELFF.

The table lists this clone with a few counts. The CDR3 loop reads CASSSTSYNEQFF. DNA of the CDR3: TGCGCCAGCAGCAGTACCTCCTACAATGAGCAGTTCTTC. This rearrangement joins TRBV10-1 to TRBJ2-1; D unresolved. Germline lookup yields CDR1 WNHNN and CDR2 SYGVQD (reference sequence). V was pared by 6 bases and J by 0 bases, with 6 bases between. This CDR3 has 13 amino acids.

The rearrangement links TRBV30 to TRBJ1-2; TRBD1 matches 9 bases. The V segment lost 4 bases and the J segment 3 bases; nucleotides outside the gene matches: 12. The germline gives CDR1 GTSNPN, CDR2 SVGIG (reference sequence). The CDR3 contains 16 residues. CDR3 DNA sequence: TGTGCCTGGAAGCTACGGCCGGGACAGGGTCACTATGGCTACACCTTC. It yields the protein CAWKLRPGQGHYGYTF.

The chain links TRBV28 to TRBJ1-2; D not certain. V lost 1 base, J lost 6 bases, and 15 bases lay in between. The germline V gene encodes CDR1 MDHEN and CDR2 SYDVKM. This CDR3 is built from 15 residues. CDR3 DNA: TGTGCCAGCAGTTTATCCCCAGGCTTCTCTGATGGCTACACCTTC. Amino acids: CASSLSPGFSDGYTF.

This clone was recorded a few times. V and J are TRBV6-1 and TRBJ2-6, with D possibly TRBD2 on 6 matching bases. CDR3 length equals 17 residues. The V gene lost 4 bases and the J gene lost 0 bases, with 13 bases spanning the gap. From germline, CDR1 is MNHNS and CDR2 SASEGT. DNA for the CDR3: TGTGCCAGCAGTGGGGGGGTTTTACCCTCTGGGGCCAACGTCCTGACTTTC. It encodes CASSGGVLPSGANVLTF.

This clone was counted only a few times. This chain joins TRBV5-1 and TRBJ2-7; D might be TRBD1 or TRBD2, each matching 5 bases. This CDR3 is built from 13 residues. Germline CDR1 is SGHRS and CDR2 is YFSETQ. Between the trimmed V and J ends, which lost 4 bases and 2 bases, there was a span of 10 bases. The CDR3 spells CASSGQGPYEQYF. CDR3 nucleotide sequence: TGCGCCAGCAGCGGTCAGGGACCCTACGAGCAGTACTTC.

This chain joins TRBV25-1 and TRBJ1-1, with a tentative D call TRBD1 (6 bases). The CDR3 consists of 14 residues. The V gene lost 6 bases and the J gene lost 6 bases, with 17 bases spanning the gap. Germline V CDR1 and CDR2: MGHDK, SYGVNS. CDR3 region: CASRGVGGVSEAFF. CDR3 sequence (DNA): TGTGCCAGCAGGGGCGTAGGGGGTGTGTCTGAAGCTTTCTTT.

This clone was recorded a few times. This chain connects TRBV5-4 to TRBJ2-4, with 7 bases that match TRBD1. V lost 1 base and J lost 5; bases outside the gene matches: 6. The CDR3 runs 15 residues. Germline V gene lookup returns CDR1 SGHNT and CDR2 YYREEE (reference sequence). CDR3 bases: TGTGCCAGCAGCTTGCCACCTGGACAGGAAAACATTCAGTACTTC. It specifies CASSLPPGQENIQYF. Full variable domain (outside the CDR3, taken from reference TRBV5-4 and TRBJ2-4): ETGVTQSPTHLIKTRGQQVTLRCSSQSGHNTVSWYQQALGQGPQFIFQYYREEENGRGNFPPRFSGLQFPNYSSELNVNALELDDSALYLCASSLPPGQENIQYFGAGTRLSVL.

This clone was counted a few times. Other DNA sequences in this sample translate to the same CDR3. J is TRBJ2-1 and V is TRBV9; no firm D call. V was pared by 0 bases and J by 0 bases, with 7 bases between. This CDR3 is built from 15 residues. The V gene's germline CDR1 is SGDLS and CDR2 YYNGEE. The CDR3 region has the DNA TGTGCCAGCAGCGTAGGACCGAGCTCCTACAATGAGCAGTTCTTC. As protein: CASSVGPSSYNEQFF.

This clone was seen only a few times. The chain employs TRBV28 and TRBJ2-1; 7 positions agree with TRBD2. The CDR3 totals 14 residues. CDR1 and CDR2 from the germline V gene are MDHEN and SYDVKM. Trimming cost V 8 bases and J 1 base; bases outside gene matches: 5. The CDR3 DNA follows: TGTGCCAGCGGGAGGGGATTTTCCTACAATGAGCAGTTCTTC. As protein: CASGRGFSYNEQFF.